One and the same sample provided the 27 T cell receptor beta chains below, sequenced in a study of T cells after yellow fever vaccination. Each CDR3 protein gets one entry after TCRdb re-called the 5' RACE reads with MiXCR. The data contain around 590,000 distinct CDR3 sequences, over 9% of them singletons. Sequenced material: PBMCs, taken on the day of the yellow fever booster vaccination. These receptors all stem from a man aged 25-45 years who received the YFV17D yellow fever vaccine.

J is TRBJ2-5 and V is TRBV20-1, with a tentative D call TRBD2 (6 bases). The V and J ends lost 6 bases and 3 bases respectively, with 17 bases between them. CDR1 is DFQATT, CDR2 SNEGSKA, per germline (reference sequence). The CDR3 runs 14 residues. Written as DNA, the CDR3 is TGCAGTGCATTGGGATCAACGGGGGAAGAGACCCAGTACTTC. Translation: CSALGSTGEETQYF.

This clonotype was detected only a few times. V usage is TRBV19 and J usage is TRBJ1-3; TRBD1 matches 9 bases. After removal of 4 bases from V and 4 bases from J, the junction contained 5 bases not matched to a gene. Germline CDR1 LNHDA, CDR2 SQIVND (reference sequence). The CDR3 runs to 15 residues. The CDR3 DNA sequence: TGTGCCAGTAGTACAACAGGGGGCGCGGGAAACACCATATATTTT. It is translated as CASSTTGGAGNTIYF.

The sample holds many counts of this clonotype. The CDR3 region is CASSKQGRYEQYF. The DNA for the CDR3 is TGTGCCAGCAGCAAGCAGGGGCGCTACGAGCAGTACTTC. The chain uses TRBV3-1 and TRBJ2-7, with TRBD1 as a possible D gene (6 bases). Germline CDR1 is LGHDT and CDR2 is YNNKEL (reference sequence). Trimming cost V 5 bases and J 3 bases, with 11 bases left between them. The CDR3 runs 13 residues.

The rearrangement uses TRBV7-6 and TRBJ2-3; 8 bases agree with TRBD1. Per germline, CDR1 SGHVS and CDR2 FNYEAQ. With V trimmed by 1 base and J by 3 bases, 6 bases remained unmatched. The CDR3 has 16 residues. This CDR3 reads CASSLGIGQGTDTQYF. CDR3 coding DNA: TGTGCCAGCAGCTTAGGAATAGGACAGGGAACAGATACGCAGTATTTT.

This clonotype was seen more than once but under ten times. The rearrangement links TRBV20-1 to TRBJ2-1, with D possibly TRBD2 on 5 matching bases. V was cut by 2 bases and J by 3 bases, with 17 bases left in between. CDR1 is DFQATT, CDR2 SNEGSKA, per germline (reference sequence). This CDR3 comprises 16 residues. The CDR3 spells CSARPLLATLYNEQFF. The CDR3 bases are TGCAGTGCTAGACCACTTTTAGCGACCCTCTACAATGAGCAGTTCTTC.

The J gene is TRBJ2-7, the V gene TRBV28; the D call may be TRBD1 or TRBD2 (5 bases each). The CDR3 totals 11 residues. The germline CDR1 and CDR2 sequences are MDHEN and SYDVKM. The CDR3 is CVVGAYYEQYF. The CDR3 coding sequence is TGTGTCGTCGGGGCCTACTACGAGCAGTACTTC.

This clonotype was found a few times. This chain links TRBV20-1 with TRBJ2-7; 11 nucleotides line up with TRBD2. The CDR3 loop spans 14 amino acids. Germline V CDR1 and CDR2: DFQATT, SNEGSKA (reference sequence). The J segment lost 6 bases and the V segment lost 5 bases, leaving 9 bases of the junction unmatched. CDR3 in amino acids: CSAPLAGGPSEQYF. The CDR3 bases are TGCAGTGCTCCGTTAGCGGGAGGGCCCTCCGAGCAGTACTTC.

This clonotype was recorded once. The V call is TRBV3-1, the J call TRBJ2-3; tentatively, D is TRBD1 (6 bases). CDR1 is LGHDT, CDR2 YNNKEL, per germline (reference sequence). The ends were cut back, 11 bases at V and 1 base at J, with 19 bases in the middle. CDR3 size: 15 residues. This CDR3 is CASTQPGHGTDTQYF. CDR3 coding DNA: TGTGCCTCCACCCAGCCGGGACACGGCACAGATACGCAGTATTTT.

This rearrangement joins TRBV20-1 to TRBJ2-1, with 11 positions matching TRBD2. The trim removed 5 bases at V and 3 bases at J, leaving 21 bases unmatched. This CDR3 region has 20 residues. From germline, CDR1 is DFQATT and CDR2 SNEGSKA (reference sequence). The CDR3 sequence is CSASTATGTSGSRFYNEQFF. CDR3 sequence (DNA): TGCAGTGCTTCGACCGCGACCGGCACTAGCGGGAGTAGATTCTACAATGAGCAGTTCTTC.

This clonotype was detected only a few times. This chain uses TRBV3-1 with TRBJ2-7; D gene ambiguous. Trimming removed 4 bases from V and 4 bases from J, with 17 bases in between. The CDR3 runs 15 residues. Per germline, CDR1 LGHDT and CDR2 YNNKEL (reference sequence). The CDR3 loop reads CASSLGSGEGYEQYF. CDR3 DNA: TGTGCCAGCAGCCTCGGGTCAGGAGAAGGGTACGAGCAGTACTTC.

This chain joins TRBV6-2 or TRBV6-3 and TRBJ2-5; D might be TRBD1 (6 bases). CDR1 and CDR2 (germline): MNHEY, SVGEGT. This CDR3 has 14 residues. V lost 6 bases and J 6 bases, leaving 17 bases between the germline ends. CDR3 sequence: CASSKDSLGQTQYF. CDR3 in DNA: TGTGCCAGCAGCAAGGACAGCCTCGGACAGACCCAGTACTTC.

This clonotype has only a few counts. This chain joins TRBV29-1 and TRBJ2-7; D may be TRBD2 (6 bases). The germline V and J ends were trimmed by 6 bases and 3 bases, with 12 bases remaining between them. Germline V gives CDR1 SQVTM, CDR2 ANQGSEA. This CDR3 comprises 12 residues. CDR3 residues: CSVTGGNYEQYF. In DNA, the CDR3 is TGCAGCGTAACCGGGGGAAACTACGAGCAGTACTTC.

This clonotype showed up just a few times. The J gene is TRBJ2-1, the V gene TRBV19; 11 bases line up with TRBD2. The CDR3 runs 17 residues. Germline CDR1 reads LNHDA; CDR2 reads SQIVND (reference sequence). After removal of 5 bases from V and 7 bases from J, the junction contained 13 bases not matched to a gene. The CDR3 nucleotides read TGTGCCAGTAGTGCCTCCAATAGCGGGAGGGCATCGAATGAGCAGTTCTTC. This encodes CASSASNSGRASNEQFF.

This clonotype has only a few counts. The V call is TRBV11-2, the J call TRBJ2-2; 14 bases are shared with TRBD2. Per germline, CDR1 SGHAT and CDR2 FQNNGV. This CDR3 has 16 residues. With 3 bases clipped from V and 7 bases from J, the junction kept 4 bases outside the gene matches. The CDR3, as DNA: TGTGCCAGCAGCTTGCCGACTAGCGGGAGGGTCGGGGAGCTGTTTTTT. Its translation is CASSLPTSGRVGELFF.

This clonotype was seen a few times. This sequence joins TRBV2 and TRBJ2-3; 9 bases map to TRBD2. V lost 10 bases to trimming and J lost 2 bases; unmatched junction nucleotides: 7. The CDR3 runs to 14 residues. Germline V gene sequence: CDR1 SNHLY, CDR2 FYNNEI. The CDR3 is CATLAGRDTDTQYF. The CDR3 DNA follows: TGTGCCACCCTAGCGGGGCGGGACACAGATACGCAGTATTTT.

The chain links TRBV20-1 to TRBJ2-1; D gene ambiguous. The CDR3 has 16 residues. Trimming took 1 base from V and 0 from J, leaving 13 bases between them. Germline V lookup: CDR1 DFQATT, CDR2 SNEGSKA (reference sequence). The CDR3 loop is CSARVAESTSYNEQFF. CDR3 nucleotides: TGCAGTGCTAGAGTAGCAGAATCCACCTCCTACAATGAGCAGTTCTTC.

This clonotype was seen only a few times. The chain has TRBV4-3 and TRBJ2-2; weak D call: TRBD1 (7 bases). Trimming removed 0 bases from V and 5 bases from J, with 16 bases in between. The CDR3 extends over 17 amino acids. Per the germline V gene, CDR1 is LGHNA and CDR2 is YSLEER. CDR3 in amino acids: CASSQDWRGRSTGELFF. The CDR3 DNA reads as TGCGCCAGCAGCCAAGATTGGAGGGGGCGAAGTACCGGGGAGCTGTTTTTT.

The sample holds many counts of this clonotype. CDR3: CASRIDLPQGETQYF. The CDR3 DNA follows: TGTGCCAGCAGGATTGACCTCCCGCAGGGAGAGACCCAGTACTTC. The chain is built from TRBV12-3 or TRBV12-4 and TRBJ2-5, with D possibly TRBD1 on 5 matching bases. The CDR3 has 15 amino acids. The V end was cut by 6 bases, the J end by 4 bases, with 18 bases between.

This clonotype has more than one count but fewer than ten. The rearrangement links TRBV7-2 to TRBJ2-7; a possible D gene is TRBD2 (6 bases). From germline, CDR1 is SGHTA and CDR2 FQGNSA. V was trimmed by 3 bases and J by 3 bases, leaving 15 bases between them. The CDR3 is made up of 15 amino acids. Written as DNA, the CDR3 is TGTGCCAGCAGCTTTCGGGGCGGGAACTTCTACGAGCAGTACTTC. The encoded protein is CASSFRGGNFYEQYF.

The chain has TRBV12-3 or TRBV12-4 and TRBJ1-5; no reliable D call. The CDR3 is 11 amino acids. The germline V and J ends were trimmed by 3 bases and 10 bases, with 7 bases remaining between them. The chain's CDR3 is CASSLGLPQHF. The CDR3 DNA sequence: TGTGCCAGCAGTTTGGGTCTTCCCCAGCATTTT.

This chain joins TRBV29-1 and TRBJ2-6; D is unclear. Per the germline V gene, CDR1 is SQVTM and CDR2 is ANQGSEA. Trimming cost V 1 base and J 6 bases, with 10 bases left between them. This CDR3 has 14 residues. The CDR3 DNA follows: TGCAGCGTTGAAGCTCCTCCGGCGGCCAACGTCCTGACTTTC. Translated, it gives CSVEAPPAANVLTF.

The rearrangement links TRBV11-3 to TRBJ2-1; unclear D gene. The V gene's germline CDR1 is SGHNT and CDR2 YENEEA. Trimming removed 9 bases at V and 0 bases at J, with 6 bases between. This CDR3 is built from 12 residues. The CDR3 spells CARVSSYNEQFF. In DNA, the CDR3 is TGTGCCAGAGTAAGCTCCTACAATGAGCAGTTCTTC.

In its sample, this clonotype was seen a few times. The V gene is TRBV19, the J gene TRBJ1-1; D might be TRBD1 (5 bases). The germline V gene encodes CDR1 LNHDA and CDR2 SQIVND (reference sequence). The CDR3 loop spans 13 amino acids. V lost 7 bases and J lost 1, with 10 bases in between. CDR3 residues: CASTSGWNTEAFF. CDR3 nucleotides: TGTGCCAGTACGTCAGGGTGGAACACTGAAGCTTTCTTT.

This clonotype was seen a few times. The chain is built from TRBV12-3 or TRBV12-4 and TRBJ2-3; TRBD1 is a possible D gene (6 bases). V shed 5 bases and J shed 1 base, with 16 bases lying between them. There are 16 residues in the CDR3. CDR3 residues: CASSIRQGIGTDTQYF. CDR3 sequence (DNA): TGTGCCAGCAGTATACGGCAGGGGATTGGCACAGATACGCAGTATTTT.

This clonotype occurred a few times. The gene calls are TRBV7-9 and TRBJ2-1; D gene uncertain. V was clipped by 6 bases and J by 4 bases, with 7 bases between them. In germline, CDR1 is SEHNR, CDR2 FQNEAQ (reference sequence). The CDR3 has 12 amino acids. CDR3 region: CASRHPYNEQFF. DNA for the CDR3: TGTGCCAGCAGGCATCCTTACAATGAGCAGTTCTTC. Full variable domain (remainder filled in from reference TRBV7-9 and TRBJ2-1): DTGVSQNPRHKITKRGQNVTFRCDPISEHNRLYWYRQTLGQGPEFLTYFQNEAQLEKSRLLSDRFSAERPKGSFSTLEIQRTEQGDSAMYLCASRHPYNEQFFGPGTRLTVL.

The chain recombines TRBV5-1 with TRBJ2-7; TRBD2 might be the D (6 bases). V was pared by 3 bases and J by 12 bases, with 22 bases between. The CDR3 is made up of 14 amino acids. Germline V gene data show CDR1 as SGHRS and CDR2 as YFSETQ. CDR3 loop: CASSSGDSPFFVYF. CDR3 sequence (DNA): TGCGCCAGCAGCTCGGGGGATAGTCCCTTCTTCGTGTACTTC.

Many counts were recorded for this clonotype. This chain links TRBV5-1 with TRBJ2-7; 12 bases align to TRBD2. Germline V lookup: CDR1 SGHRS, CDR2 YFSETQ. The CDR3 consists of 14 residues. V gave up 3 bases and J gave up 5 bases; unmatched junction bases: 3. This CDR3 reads CASSSLAGGNEQYF. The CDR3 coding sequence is TGCGCCAGCAGCTCCCTAGCGGGAGGGAACGAGCAGTACTTC.